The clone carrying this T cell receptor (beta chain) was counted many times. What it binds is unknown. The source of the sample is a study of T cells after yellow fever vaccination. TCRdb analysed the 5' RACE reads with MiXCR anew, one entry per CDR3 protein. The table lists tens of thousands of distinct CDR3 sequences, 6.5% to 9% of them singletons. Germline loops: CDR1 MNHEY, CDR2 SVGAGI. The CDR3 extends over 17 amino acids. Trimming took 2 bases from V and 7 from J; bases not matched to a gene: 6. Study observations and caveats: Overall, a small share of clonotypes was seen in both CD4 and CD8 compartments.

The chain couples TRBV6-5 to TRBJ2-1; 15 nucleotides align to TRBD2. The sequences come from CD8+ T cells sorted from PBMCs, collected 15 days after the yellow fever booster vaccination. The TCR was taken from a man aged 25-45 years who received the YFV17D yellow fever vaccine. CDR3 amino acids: CASSYGRGLAGGNEQFF. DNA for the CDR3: TGTGCCAGCAGTTACGGCCGAGGACTAGCGGGGGGGAATGAGCAGTTCTTC.